This T cell receptor beta chain was found in a study of blood T cell repertoires in COVID-19. Study in general: Samples came from the United States, Italy and Spain, spanning acute and convalescent COVID-19. PBMCs, B-cell-depleted T cells, or T cells provided the cDNA or gDNA that made up the material.

The germline gives CDR1 MNHEY, CDR2 SVGAGI. Trimming took off 9 bases at V and 4 bases at J, with 10 bases between the two ends. The CDR3 spans 12 residues. Seattle enrolled patients during active infection and tracked them longitudinally. Sequencing was performed with immunoSEQ multiplex PCR; in TCRdb, only in-frame clones are kept and a portion is missing. The sample shows around 55,000 clones, 80% to 90% of them seen only once. The receptor was derived from a middle-aged man with COVID-19, enrolled during active disease. The sequenced sample was peripheral blood. V usage is TRBV6-5 and J usage is TRBJ1-3; no definite D call. The CDR3 region has the DNA TGTGCCAGTTCTTTACTAGGAAACACCATATATTTT. Encoded protein: CASSLLGNTIYF.